This T cell receptor beta chain appears in the sequencing data of a study of T cell repertoires in cytomegalovirus infection. Overall study: Both a matching HLA type and CMV infection were indicated by public TCR beta signatures.

V shed 1 base, J shed 4 bases, and the junction held 10 bases outside the gene matches. The CDR3 runs to 18 residues. Germline loops: CDR1 SNHLY, CDR2 FYNNEI. One entry per CDR3 protein, called by TCRdb with MiXCR from the reads. The sample lists 120,000 to 150,000 distinct CDR3 sequences, about 6.5% occurring once. Study-wide results and caveats: The ex vivo response showed dominance by HLA-C-restricted CMV-specific TCR beta clonotypes.

This clonotype has at least ten counts. Its target is unknown. This receptor was identified in a human donor in good health (CMV status not recorded). Some clones in this sample may be carry-over from other donors' samples. The sample consisted of PBMCs. V and J are TRBV2 and TRBJ2-2, with TRBD2 matching over 9 bases. In DNA form, the CDR3 reads TGTGCCAGCAGTGAAGTCGGCGGGGGGGCCCTCGGCACCGGGGAGCTGTTTTTT. It codes for CASSEVGGGALGTGELFF. The whole variable domain, remainder taken from reference TRBV2 and TRBJ2-2, is EPEVTQTPSHQVTQMGQEVILRCVPISNHLYFYWYRQILGQKVEFLVSFYNNEISEKSEIFDDQFSVERPDGSNFTLKIRSTKLEDSAMYFCASSEVGGGALGTGELFFGEGSRLTVL.